A selection of T cell receptor beta chains follows, all from one sample in a study of monozygotic twins with inflammatory bowel disease. With the 5' RACE reads reprocessed, TCRdb shows one record per CDR3 protein and no DNA. This sample contains 200,000 to 250,000 distinct CDR3 sequences. Input material: blood. The source of these receptors is a human donor with ulcerative colitis or Crohn's disease, or a healthy co-twin of an affected twin (not recorded which). CDR3s include the opening cysteine and the closing phenylalanine or tryptophan.

j_call v_call cdr3_aa
TRBJ2-3 TRBV7-2 CASSLVGAGDNTYTQYF
TRBJ2-3 TRBV5-6 CASSLGPTPYGIGMGGTDTQYF
TRBJ2-3 TRBV7-3 CASSLFSRELRDTQYF
TRBJ1-2 TRBV7-9 CASSLQGRDYGYTF
TRBJ1-5 TRBV3-1 CASSGGTSNQPQHF
TRBJ1-2 TRBV9 CASSVGPLPTYGQDYGYTF
TRBJ2-2 TRBV4-2 CASSPGGVTGELFF
TRBJ2-7 TRBV27 CASWSRDFYEQYF
TRBJ2-5 TRBV19 CASSIDQETQYF
TRBJ2-2 TRBV4-1 CASSQDGGELFF
TRBJ2-7 TRBV7-2 CASSYRTASGQYF
TRBJ1-1 TRBV9 CASSVRGENTEAFF
TRBJ1-5 TRBV20-1 CSGADYSNQPQHF
TRBJ1-1 TRBV12-3/TRBV12-4 CASSLRAGNTEAFF
TRBJ1-4 TRBV19 CASKEGPATNEKLFF
TRBJ2-1 TRBV6-4 CASSPRGTSGKGDNEQFF
TRBJ2-7 TRBV28 CASMGGPAGPGHVQYF
TRBJ2-2 TRBV3-1 CASTMLGELFF
TRBJ1-1 TRBV7-2 CASSPRPTQGNTEAFF
TRBJ2-3 TRBV20-1 CSAGRPGVSTDTQYF
TRBJ2-6 TRBV9 CASSVVGSGANVLTF
TRBJ1-1 TRBV14 CATTRQLNTEAFF
TRBJ1-2 TRBV5-5 CASSYWDSLNYGYTF
TRBJ1-1 TRBV10-3 CAINHKRDRGLSTEAFF
TRBJ2-5 TRBV5-4 CARSRASGGETQYF
TRBJ2-1 TRBV2 CASRKSTGGSYNEQFF
TRBJ2-2 TRBV27 CASSPQGFGELFF
TRBJ2-7 TRBV4-2 CASSQAGRGLNEQYF
TRBJ2-2 TRBV7-3 CASSLSATGEGPGELFF
TRBJ1-1 TRBV20-1 CSARDHVGTVNEAFF
TRBJ2-3 TRBV11-2 CASSFGSGGVRTQYF
TRBJ1-1 TRBV5-1 CASSLVGSPPDTEAFF
TRBJ1-5 TRBV27 CASSLQAGANQPQHF
TRBJ2-6 TRBV15 CATRPGSGANVLTF
TRBJ2-7 TRBV20-1 CSATRQGDGLEQYF
TRBJ2-4 TRBV2 CASSASSENIQYF
TRBJ1-1 TRBV19 CASILGQGSNTEAFF
TRBJ1-2 TRBV20-1 CSATPRTGEEGYTF
TRBJ1-4 TRBV6-2/TRBV6-3 CASRNPGDEKLFF
TRBJ2-3 TRBV7-9 CASSLSRDRAPDTQYF
TRBJ2-5 TRBV12-3/TRBV12-4 CASSLASDRRGGAPVGETQYF
TRBJ1-2 TRBV20-1 CSARPNPDRGYGYTF
TRBJ1-2 TRBV24-1 CATSDLRRNYGYTF
TRBJ2-1 TRBV5-1 CASSFNEGAYEQFF
TRBJ2-1 TRBV12-3/TRBV12-4 CASSLGGTSGKNEQFF
TRBJ1-3 TRBV12-3/TRBV12-4 CASSSRGSGNTIYF
TRBJ1-2 TRBV18 CASSPEGANYGYTF
TRBJ2-7 TRBV5-1 CASKATDPSNEQYF